The 29 T cell receptor beta chains below come from one sample, sequenced in a study of molecular identifiers for immune sequencing clone quantification. MiXCR, applied by TCRdb to the PCR reads, yields one record per CDR3 protein. Of tens of thousands of distinct CDR3 sequences listed, about 23% are singletons. The sample was naive CD8+ T cells from blood, with Jurkat cell RNA spiked in. Indicated subset: FACS-sorted CD8+CD4-CCR7+CD45RA+ naive T cells. The receptors were gathered from a human donor in good health. Some libraries in this study had Jurkat cell RNA spiked in.

This clonotype was counted between two and nine times. J is TRBJ2-5 and V is TRBV12-3 or TRBV12-4; D may be TRBD2 (5 bases). With 5 bases removed from V and 1 base from J, the gap between germline ends came to 20 bases. The CDR3 covers 17 residues. The CDR3 nucleotides are TGTGCCAGCAGTCATACTCTTAGCGCACACCGCCAAGAGACCCAGTACTTC. It codes for CASSHTLSAHRQETQYF.

This clonotype was seen at least ten times. V and J are TRBV9 and TRBJ2-5; D is perhaps TRBD1 (5 bases). Trimming removed 2 bases from V and 1 base from J, with 12 bases in between. In germline, CDR1 is SGDLS, CDR2 YYNGEE. The CDR3 totals 15 residues. The DNA of the CDR3 is TGTGCCAGCAGCGTGACAGATAGTGGCCAAGAGACCCAGTACTTC. Protein sequence: CASSVTDSGQETQYF.

With respect to this clonotype: A read error is possible here, since a much larger clone lies one base away. The chain uses TRBV4-3 and TRBJ2-7, with TRBD2 as a possible D gene (6 bases). The CDR3 length is 14 residues. The V end was cut by 4 bases, the J end by 2 bases, with 12 bases between. Germline lookup yields CDR1 LGHNA and CDR2 YSLEER. The CDR3 reads CASSPGCGTYEQYF. DNA for the CDR3: TGCGCCAGCAGCCCTGGGTGCGGGACCTACGAGCAGTACTTC.

This clonotype was seen more than once but under ten times. The CDR3 sequence is CASSQDRTGASLENYGYTF. CDR3 in DNA: TGCGCCAGCAGCCAAGATCGGACAGGGGCCTCGCTGGAAAACTATGGCTACACCTTC. This chain links TRBV4-1 with TRBJ1-2, with 9 bases identical to TRBD1. The CDR3 is made up of 19 amino acids. Germline values: CDR1 MGHRA, CDR2 YSYEKL. J was trimmed by 2 bases and V by 0 bases; bases with no gene match: 13.

This clonotype appeared many times. J is TRBJ1-1 and V is TRBV5-1, with D perhaps matching TRBD1 (5 bases). CDR1 and CDR2 from the germline V gene are SGHRS and YFSETQ. V lost 0 bases and J lost 7, with 13 bases in between. This CDR3 comprises 14 residues. The CDR3 DNA reads as TGCGCCAGCAGCTTGGAAACGACAGTCCTTGAAGCTTTCTTT. Encoded protein: CASSLETTVLEAFF.

This clonotype was recorded at least ten times. This chain links TRBV7-2 with TRBJ1-5; unclear D gene. The CDR3 covers 14 residues. Trimming cost V 5 bases and J 1 base, with 9 bases left between them. Germline values: CDR1 SGHTA, CDR2 FQGNSA. The DNA of the CDR3 is TGTGCCAGCAGCGACACCCCCAGCAATCAGCCCCAGCATTTT. Its translation is CASSDTPSNQPQHF.

This clonotype came up many times. This rearrangement joins TRBV2 to TRBJ2-5, with 10 bases matching TRBD2. The CDR3 extends over 15 amino acids. The trim removed 3 bases at V and 4 bases at J, leaving 5 bases unmatched. CDR1 and CDR2 from the germline V gene are SNHLY and FYNNEI. CDR3 bases: TGTGCCAGCAGTGACCTAGCGGGGGCTCGAGAGACCCAGTACTTC. Its translation is CASSDLAGARETQYF.

This clonotype has ten or more counts. The chain combines TRBV6-5 with TRBJ1-6, with 8 bases identical to TRBD1. After removal of 2 bases from V and 9 bases from J, the junction contained 6 bases not matched to a gene. This CDR3 has 15 residues. Per germline, CDR1 MNHEY and CDR2 SVGAGI. CDR3 DNA: TGTGCCAGCAGTTACGCTATACAGGGGGTTTCACCCCTCCACTTT. Encoded protein: CASSYAIQGVSPLHF.

V gene TRBV19 combines with J gene TRBJ2-5; no clear D. CDR1 and CDR2 from the germline V gene are LNHDA and SQIVND (reference sequence). The CDR3 sequence is 12 residues long. The V and J ends lost 4 bases and 2 bases respectively, with 5 bases between them. The CDR3, as DNA: TGTGCCAGTAGTAAGGAGCAAGAGACCCAGTACTTC. Translation gives CASSKEQETQYF.

There are many counts of this clonotype. The chain employs TRBV30 and TRBJ2-7, with D uncertain. Germline V CDR1 and CDR2: GTSNPN, SVGIG (reference sequence). This CDR3 is built from 12 residues. V was clipped by 2 bases and J by 3 bases, with 8 bases between them. The CDR3: CAWSSTLYEQYF. As DNA, the CDR3 is TGTGCCTGGAGTTCGACCCTCTACGAGCAGTACTTC.

This clonotype was observed at least ten times. The chain employs TRBV6-1 and TRBJ2-3, with 8 bases aligning to TRBD2. From germline, CDR1 is MNHNS and CDR2 SASEGT. V lost 10 bases, J lost 4 bases, and 7 bases stayed unmatched. This CDR3 has 13 amino acids. The CDR3 DNA is TGTGCCATCCCGGGACTAGTGGCAGATACGCAGTATTTT. As protein: CAIPGLVADTQYF.

This clonotype was found many times. The chain combines TRBV7-9 with TRBJ2-7; 10 nucleotides match TRBD2. J was trimmed by 5 bases and V by 4 bases; bases with no gene match: 2. The CDR3 loop spans 13 amino acids. Germline CDR1 and CDR2: SEHNR and FQNEAQ (reference sequence). In DNA, the CDR3 is TGTGCCAGCAGCTCGGGGACTAGCGACGAGCAGTACTTC. Amino acids: CASSSGTSDEQYF.

This clonotype was seen more than once but under ten times. The rearrangement uses TRBV4-3 and TRBJ1-2; D gene unclear. The CDR3 extends over 15 amino acids. The germline gives CDR1 LGHNA, CDR2 YSLEER. Trimming removed 0 bases from V and 1 base from J, with 9 bases in between. CDR3 sequence (DNA): TGCGCCAGCAGCCAAGAGAAACGGTTTAACTATGGCTACACCTTC. Protein product: CASSQEKRFNYGYTF.

At least ten counts were recorded for this clonotype. The gene calls are TRBV6-1 and TRBJ1-5, with no clear D. V gave up 2 bases and J gave up 7 bases, with 12 bases separating them. The CDR3 runs to 14 residues. In germline, CDR1 is MNHNS, CDR2 SASEGT. CDR3 sequence (DNA): TGTGCCAGCAGTGAAAAGGGCAGCTGGCAGCCCCAGCATTTT. Translating gives CASSEKGSWQPQHF.

This clonotype occurred many times. The chain has TRBV28 and TRBJ2-7; D perhaps matches TRBD2 (6 bases). The length of the CDR3 is 14 residues. Trimming removed 10 bases from V and 0 bases from J, with 16 bases in between. Germline V gene lookup returns CDR1 MDHEN and CDR2 SYDVKM. In DNA, the CDR3 is TGTGCCACCATCGTGGGAGGTAGCTCCTACGAGCAGTACTTC. It is translated as CATIVGGSSYEQYF. Full variable domain (remainder filled in from reference TRBV28 and TRBJ2-7): DVKVTQSSRYLVKRTGEKVFLECVQDMDHENMFWYRQDPGLGLRLIYFSYDVKMKEKGDIPEGYSVSREKKERFSLILESASTNQTSMYLCATIVGGSSYEQYFGPGTRLTVT.

The CDR3 nucleotides are TGTGCCAGCAGTTACATGGGGTTGAACACTGAAGCTTTCTTT. Translation: CASSYMGLNTEAFF. The rearrangement links TRBV6-2 or TRBV6-3 to TRBJ1-1; the D is unclear. From germline, CDR1 is MNHEY and CDR2 SVGEGT. This CDR3 contains 14 residues. V lost 2 bases to trimming and J lost 0 bases, with 7 bases between them.

This clonotype was counted at least ten times. The V call is TRBV29-1, the J call TRBJ2-7; TRBD1 might be the D (6 bases). Between the trimmed V and J ends, which lost 6 bases and 2 bases, there was a span of 17 bases. CDR1 is SQVTM and CDR2 is ANQGSEA in the germline V gene. There are 14 residues in the CDR3. The CDR3: CSVAYGDIAYEQYF. CDR3 bases: TGCAGCGTCGCCTACGGGGACATAGCCTACGAGCAGTACTTC.

This clonotype was detected ten times or more. The rearrangement links TRBV5-4 to TRBJ2-3; tentative D call: TRBD1 (5 bases). The CDR3 runs 13 residues. Germline assignment: CDR1 SGHNT and CDR2 YYREEE (reference sequence). Trimming cost V 3 bases and J 2 bases, with 7 bases left between them. The CDR3 nucleotides read TGTGCCAGCAGCTCAGGGAACACAGATACGCAGTATTTT. Amino acids: CASSSGNTDTQYF.

This clonotype was observed a handful of times. The V call is TRBV18, the J call TRBJ2-7, with D possibly matching TRBD1 (6 bases). V lost 8 bases, J lost 3 bases, and 14 bases lay in between. From germline, CDR1 is KGHSH and CDR2 LQKENI. CDR3 length: 13 amino acids. DNA for the CDR3: TGTGCCAGCAGTACCACAGGGAGCTACGAGCAGTACTTC. Its protein is CASSTTGSYEQYF.

This clonotype showed up many times. The chain links TRBV7-9 to TRBJ2-5; 7 bases fit TRBD1. Losses at the gene ends were 4 bases for V and 2 bases for J; bases not matched to a gene: 4. This CDR3 contains 14 residues. Germline CDR1 and CDR2: SEHNR and FQNEAQ (reference sequence). The chain's CDR3 is CASSSGTEQETQYF. The DNA for the CDR3 is TGTGCCAGCAGCTCAGGGACAGAACAAGAGACCCAGTACTTC.

As for this clonotype: A much larger clone differs from this one at a single base, so this may be a read error. The CDR3 DNA follows: TGCAGCGTTGAGACAGGGGGGGGGTACGAGCACTACTTC. The encoded protein is CSVETGGGYEHYF. The V call is TRBV29-1, the J call TRBJ2-7; 9 nucleotides line up with TRBD1. The CDR3 spans 13 residues. Germline V gene lookup returns CDR1 SQVTM and CDR2 ANQGSEA.

Concerning this clonotype itself: A single base separates this from a much larger clone, so it may be a read error. The conserved final phenylalanine or tryptophan is absent from the CDR3, which likely points to a read error. V usage is TRBV20-1 and J usage is TRBJ2-7; D is ambiguous. CDR1 and CDR2 (germline): DFQATT, SNEGSKA (reference sequence). V was cut by 0 bases and J by 4 bases, with 10 bases left in between. The CDR3 contains 13 residues. CDR3 loop: CSARDTPEYEQYY. The CDR3 DNA follows: TGCAGTGCTAGAGACACTCCTGAGTACGAGCAGTACTAC.

Note on this clonotype: Possible read error: a much larger clone is one base away. The conserved phenylalanine or tryptophan is not found at the CDR3 terminus, so this likely reflects a read error. The gene calls are TRBV28 and TRBJ2-7, with TRBD1 identical over 8 bases. Germline CDR1 and CDR2: MDHEN and SYDVKM. CDR3 length equals 16 residues. V gave up 1 base and J gave up 6 bases; unmatched junction bases: 11. CDR3 amino acids: CASSLYQGATGIEQYL. In DNA form, the CDR3 reads TGTGCCAGCAGTTTATACCAGGGGGCGACAGGGATCGAGCAGTACTTG.

This clonotype was observed at least ten times. The J gene is TRBJ1-1, the V gene TRBV19; 7 bases map to TRBD1. The CDR3 spans 13 residues. The germline gives CDR1 LNHDA, CDR2 SQIVND (reference sequence). Germline trimming cut 7 bases from V and 4 bases from J; bases unmatched to any gene: 6. The CDR3 loop is CASKEGAFTEAFF. CDR3 nucleotide sequence: TGTGCCAGTAAGGAGGGGGCTTTCACTGAAGCTTTCTTT.

This clonotype was detected many times. The chain is built from TRBV9 and TRBJ1-5; D gene unclear. The germline CDR1 and CDR2 sequences are SGDLS and YYNGEE. The CDR3 runs 15 residues. Deletions cut 0 bases from V and 0 bases from J, with 7 bases between. Written as DNA, the CDR3 is TGTGCCAGCAGCGTAGAGGGTAATAGCAATCAGCCCCAGCATTTT. Amino acid sequence: CASSVEGNSNQPQHF.

The CDR3 DNA sequence: TGTGCCAGCACCCTCAATGGGGAGCTAGGTGGCTACACCTTC. Protein sequence: CASTLNGELGGYTF. J is TRBJ1-2 and V is TRBV27; D gene uncertain. V was pared by 7 bases and J by 7 bases, with 19 bases between. The germline gives CDR1 MNHEY, CDR2 SMNVEV (reference sequence). The CDR3 has 14 residues.

This clonotype has ten or more counts. The chain employs TRBV11-2 and TRBJ2-7, with TRBD1 as a possible D gene (5 bases). Germline CDR1 is SGHAT and CDR2 is FQNNGV. The V end lost 5 bases, the J end lost 3 bases, and 11 bases lay between the germline ends. This CDR3 is built from 13 residues. This chain's CDR3 is CASSPPGNYEQYF. For the CDR3, the DNA is TGTGCCAGCAGCCCCCCAGGGAACTACGAGCAGTACTTC.

This clonotype was seen only a few times. This rearrangement joins TRBV20-1 to TRBJ2-7; TRBD2 agrees at 8 bases. CDR3 length equals 16 residues. Germline values: CDR1 DFQATT, CDR2 SNEGSKA (reference sequence). With V trimmed by 6 bases and J by 1 base, 14 bases remained unmatched. The CDR3: CSAPKPTSATSYEQYF. CDR3 nucleotide sequence: TGCAGTGCCCCGAAACCGACTAGCGCGACTTCCTACGAGCAGTACTTC.

This clonotype appeared once. A clone one base away is much larger, so this may be a read error. The chain joins TRBV4-1 to TRBJ2-7, with a possible D match to TRBD2 (5 bases). In germline, CDR1 is MGHRA, CDR2 YSYEKL. V was shortened by 1 base and J by 3 bases, with 10 bases between the two germline ends. This CDR3 contains 14 residues. In DNA form, the CDR3 reads TGCGCCAGCAGCCAAGGAACAGCGGTCTACGAGCAGTACTTC. Translating it yields CASSQGTAVYEQYF.